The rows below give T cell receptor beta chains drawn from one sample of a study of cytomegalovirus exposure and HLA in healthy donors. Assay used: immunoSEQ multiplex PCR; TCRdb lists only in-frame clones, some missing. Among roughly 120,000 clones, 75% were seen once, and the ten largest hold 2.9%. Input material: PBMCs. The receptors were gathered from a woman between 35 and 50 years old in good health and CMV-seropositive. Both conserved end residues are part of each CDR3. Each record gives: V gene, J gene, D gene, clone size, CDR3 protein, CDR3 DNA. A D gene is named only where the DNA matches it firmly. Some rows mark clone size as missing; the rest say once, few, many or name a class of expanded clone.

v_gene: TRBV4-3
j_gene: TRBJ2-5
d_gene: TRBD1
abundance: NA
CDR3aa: CASSQGDRGGGETQYF
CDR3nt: TGCGCCAGCAGCCAAGGGGACAGGGGCGGAGGGGAGACCCAGTACTTC

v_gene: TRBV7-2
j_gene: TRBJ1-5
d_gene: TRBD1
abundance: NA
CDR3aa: CASSLGTERQPQHF
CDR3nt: TGTGCCAGCAGCCTCGGGACAGAACGTCAGCCCCAGCATTTT

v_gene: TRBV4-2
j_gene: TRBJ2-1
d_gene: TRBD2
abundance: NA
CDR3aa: CASSQLPSGTSGGYHKFF
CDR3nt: TGTGCCAGCAGCCAACTGCCCTCTGGGACTAGCGGGGGGTACCACAAGTTCTTC

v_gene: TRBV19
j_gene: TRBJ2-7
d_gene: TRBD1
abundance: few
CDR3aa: CASSGMLGQGADEQYF
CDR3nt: TGTGCCAGTAGTGGTATGTTGGGACAGGGGGCCGACGAGCAGTACTTC

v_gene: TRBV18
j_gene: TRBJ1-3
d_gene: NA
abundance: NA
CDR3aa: CASSPIRQADSGNTIYF
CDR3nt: TGTGCCAGCTCACCCATTAGACAGGCCGACTCTGGAAACACCATATATTTT

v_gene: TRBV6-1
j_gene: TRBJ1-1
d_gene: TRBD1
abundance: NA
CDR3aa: CASALQGMNTEAFF
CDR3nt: TGTGCCAGCGCCCTACAGGGGATGAACACTGAAGCTTTCTTT

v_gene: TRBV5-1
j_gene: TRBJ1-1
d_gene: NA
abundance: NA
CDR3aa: CASSYTTRGENTEAFF
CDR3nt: TGCGCCAGCAGCTACACAACCAGGGGTGAGAACACTGAAGCTTTCTTT

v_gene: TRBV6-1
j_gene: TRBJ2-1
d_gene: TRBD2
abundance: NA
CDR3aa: CASRRLAGGNNEQFF
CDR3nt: TGTGCCAGCCGGCGTCTAGCGGGGGGCAACAATGAGCAGTTCTTC

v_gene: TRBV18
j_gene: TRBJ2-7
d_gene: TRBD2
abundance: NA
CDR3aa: CASSPNPASGIDPYEQYF
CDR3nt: TGTGCCAGCTCACCAAATCCGGCTAGCGGGATTGATCCCTACGAGCAGTACTTC

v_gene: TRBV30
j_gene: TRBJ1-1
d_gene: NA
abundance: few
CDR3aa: CAWTIGGDTEAFF
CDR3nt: TGTGCCTGGACCATTGGGGGGGACACTGAAGCTTTCTTT

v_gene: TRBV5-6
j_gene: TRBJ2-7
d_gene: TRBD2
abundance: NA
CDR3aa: CASSLVAGYEQYF
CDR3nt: TGTGCCAGCAGCTTGGTAGCGGGGTACGAGCAGTACTTC

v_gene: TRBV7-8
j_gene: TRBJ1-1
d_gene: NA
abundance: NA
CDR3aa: CASSLDRVSTEAFF
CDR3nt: TGTGCCAGCAGCTTAGACAGGGTAAGCACTGAAGCTTTCTTT

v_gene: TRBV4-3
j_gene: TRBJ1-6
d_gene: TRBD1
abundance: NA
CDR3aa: CASSQATGSPLHF
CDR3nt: TGCGCCAGCAGCCAGGCGACAGGGTCACCCCTCCACTTT

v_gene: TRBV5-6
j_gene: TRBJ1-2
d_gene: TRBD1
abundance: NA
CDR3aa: CASRQGGFAYGYTF
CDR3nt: TGTGCCAGCAGGCAGGGGGGATTCGCCTATGGCTACACCTTC

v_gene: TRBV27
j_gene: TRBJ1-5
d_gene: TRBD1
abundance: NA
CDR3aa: CASSFQTGDQPQHF
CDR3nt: TGTGCCAGCAGTTTTCAGACAGGGGATCAGCCCCAGCATTTT

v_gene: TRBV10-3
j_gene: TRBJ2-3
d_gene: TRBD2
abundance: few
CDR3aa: CAIGTSGREDTQYF
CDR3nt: TGTGCCATCGGGACTAGCGGGAGGGAGGATACGCAGTATTTT

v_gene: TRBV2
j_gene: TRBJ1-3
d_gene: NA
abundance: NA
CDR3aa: CASSEAHKGSGNTIYF
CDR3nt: TGTGCCAGCAGTGAAGCGCATAAGGGGTCCGGAAACACCATATATTTT

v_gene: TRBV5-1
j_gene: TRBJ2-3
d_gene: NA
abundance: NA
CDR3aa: CASSLASGQSTDTQYF
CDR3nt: TGCGCCAGCAGCTTGGCCTCTGGACAGAGCACAGATACGCAGTATTTT

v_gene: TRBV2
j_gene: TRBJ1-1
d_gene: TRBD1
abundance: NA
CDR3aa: CASPGPDREITEAFF
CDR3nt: TGTGCCAGCCCCGGACCAGACAGGGAGATCACTGAAGCTTTCTTT

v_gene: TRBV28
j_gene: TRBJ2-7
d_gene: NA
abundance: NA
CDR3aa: CASSFNEQYF
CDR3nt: TGTGCCAGCAGTTTTAACGAGCAGTACTTC

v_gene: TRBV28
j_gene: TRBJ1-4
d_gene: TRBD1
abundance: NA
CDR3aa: CASSSKQGTNEKLFF
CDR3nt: TGTGCCAGCAGTTCTAAACAGGGGACAAATGAAAAACTGTTTTTT

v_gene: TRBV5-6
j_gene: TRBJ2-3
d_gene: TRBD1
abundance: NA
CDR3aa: CASSLGQGKTDTQYF
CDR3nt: TGTGCCAGCAGCCTGGGACAGGGTAAGACAGATACGCAGTATTTT

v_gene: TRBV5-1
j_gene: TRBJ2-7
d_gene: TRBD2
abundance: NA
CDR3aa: CASNGGAYEQYF
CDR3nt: TGCGCCAGCAATGGGGGGGCCTACGAGCAGTACTTC

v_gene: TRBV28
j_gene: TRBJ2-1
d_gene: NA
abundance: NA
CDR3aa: CASSLAPTGVYNEQFF
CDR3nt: TGTGCCAGCAGTTTGGCTCCAACGGGAGTCTACAATGAGCAGTTCTTC

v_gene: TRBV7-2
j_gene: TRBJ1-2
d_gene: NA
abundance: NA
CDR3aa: CASSLVGGNGYTF
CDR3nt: TGTGCCAGCAGCTTAGTGGGCGGGAATGGCTACACCTTC

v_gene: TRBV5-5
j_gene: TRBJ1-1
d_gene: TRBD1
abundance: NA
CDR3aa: CASGRQGASAFF
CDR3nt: TGTGCCAGCGGCAGACAGGGGGCATCAGCTTTCTTT

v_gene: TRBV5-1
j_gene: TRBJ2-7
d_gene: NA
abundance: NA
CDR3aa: CASSLIDSYEQYF
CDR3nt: TGCGCCAGCAGCTTGATAGACAGCTACGAGCAGTACTTC

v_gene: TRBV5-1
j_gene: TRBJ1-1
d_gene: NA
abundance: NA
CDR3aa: CASSMTEGTEAFF
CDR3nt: TGCGCCAGCAGCATGACAGAAGGGACTGAAGCTTTCTTT

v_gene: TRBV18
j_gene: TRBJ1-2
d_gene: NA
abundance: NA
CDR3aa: CASSPTAEGYGYTF
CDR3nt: TGTGCCAGCTCACCGACAGCGGAGGGTTATGGCTACACCTTC

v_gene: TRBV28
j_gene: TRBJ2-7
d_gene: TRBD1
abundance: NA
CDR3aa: CASSSTGGSTYEQYF
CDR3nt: TGTGCCAGCAGTTCGACAGGGGGCAGTACCTACGAGCAGTACTTC

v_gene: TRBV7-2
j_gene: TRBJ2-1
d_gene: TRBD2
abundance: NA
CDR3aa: CATGTSTAWEQFF
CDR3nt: TGTGCGACCGGGACTAGCACCGCGTGGGAGCAGTTCTTC

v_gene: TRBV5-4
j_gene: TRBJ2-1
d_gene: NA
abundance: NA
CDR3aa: CASSFTERNEQFF
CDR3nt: TGTGCCAGCAGCTTTACAGAGCGGAATGAGCAGTTCTTC

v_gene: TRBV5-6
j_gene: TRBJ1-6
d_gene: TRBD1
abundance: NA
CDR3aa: CASSLGGTGDEVSPLHF
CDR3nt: TGTGCCAGCAGCTTGGGGGGGACAGGGGATGAAGTTTCACCCCTCCACTTT

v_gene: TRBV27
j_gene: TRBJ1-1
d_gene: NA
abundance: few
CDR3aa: CASSMDRSNTEAFF
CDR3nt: TGTGCCAGCAGTATGGACAGAAGCAACACTGAAGCTTTCTTT

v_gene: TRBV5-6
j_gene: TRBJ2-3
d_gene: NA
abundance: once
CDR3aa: CASSRQVRDTQYF
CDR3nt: TGTGCCAGCAGCAGACAGGTCCGTGATACGCAGTATTTT

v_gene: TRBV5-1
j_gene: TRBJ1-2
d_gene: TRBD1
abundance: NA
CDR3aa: CASSLGQGAYGYTF
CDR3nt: TGCGCCAGCAGCTTAGGACAGGGGGCATATGGCTACACCTTC

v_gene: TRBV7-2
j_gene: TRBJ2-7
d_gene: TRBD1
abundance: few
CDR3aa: CASSQGQGTREQYF
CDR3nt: TGTGCCAGCAGCCAGGGACAGGGAACTCGTGAGCAGTACTTC

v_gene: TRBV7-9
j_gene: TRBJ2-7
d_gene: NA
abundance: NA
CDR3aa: CASSFGGLEGYEQYF
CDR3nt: TGTGCCAGCAGTTTTGGGGGCCTCGAGGGTTACGAGCAGTACTTC